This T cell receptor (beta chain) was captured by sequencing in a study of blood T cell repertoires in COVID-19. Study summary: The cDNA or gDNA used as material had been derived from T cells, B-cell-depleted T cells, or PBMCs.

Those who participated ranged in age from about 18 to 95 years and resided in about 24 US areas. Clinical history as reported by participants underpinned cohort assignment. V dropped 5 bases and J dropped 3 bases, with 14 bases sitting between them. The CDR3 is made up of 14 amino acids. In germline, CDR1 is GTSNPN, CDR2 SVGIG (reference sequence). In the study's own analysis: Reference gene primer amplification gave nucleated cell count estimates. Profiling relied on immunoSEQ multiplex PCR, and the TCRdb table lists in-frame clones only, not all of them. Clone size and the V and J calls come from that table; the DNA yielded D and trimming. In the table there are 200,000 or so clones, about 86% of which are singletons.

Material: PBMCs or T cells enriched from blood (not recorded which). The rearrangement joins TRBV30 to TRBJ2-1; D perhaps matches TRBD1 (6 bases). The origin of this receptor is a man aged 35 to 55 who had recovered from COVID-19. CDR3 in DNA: TGTGCCTGGGCCGGGACACCAATCTACAATGAGCAGTTCTTC. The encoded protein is CAWAGTPIYNEQFF.